Detailed here is one T cell receptor beta chain. The sample holds other DNA sequences that translate to the same CDR3. The sample is drawn from a study of shared clonotypes between healthy human individuals. Generated by immunoSEQ multiplex PCR, the TCRdb table keeps only in-frame clones and is missing some. In the table there are about 2.3 million clones, 85% to 95% of which are singletons. This CDR3 spans 12 amino acids. CDR1 KGHSH and CDR2 LQKENI come from the germline V gene. Trimming cost V 3 bases and J 1 base, with 3 bases left between them. Sequenced: naive CD4+ T cells from PBMCs. The sample's subset: CD45RA+ positively selected. The chain combines TRBV18 with TRBJ1-1; unclear D gene. This sequence was found in a man younger than 35 in good health. Some clones in this sample may be carry-over from other donors' samples. CDR3 bases: TGTGCCAGCTCACCCGAGAACACTGAAGCTTTCTTT. This gives the protein CASSPENTEAFF.